Listed here is a single TCR beta chain. This entry is derived from a study of blood T cell repertoires in COVID-19. Study at large: Samples came from the United States, Italy and Spain, spanning acute and convalescent COVID-19. Sources were T cells, B-cell-depleted T cells, or PBMCs; the material itself was cDNA or gDNA.

In the original analysis: The authors estimated nucleated cell counts from reference gene primer amplification. TCRdb keeps only in-frame clones here, not all; method: immunoSEQ multiplex PCR. The V and J calls and clone size are taken from that table; D and trimming were inferred from the DNA. Among 110,000 to 150,000 clones listed, over 70% were seen once. The CDR3 length is 18 residues. CDR1 is MDHEN, CDR2 SYDVKM, per germline. V dropped 3 bases and J dropped 3; count of bases not matched to a gene: 15. This chain links TRBV28 with TRBJ2-5; 8 nucleotides line up with TRBD2. Sequences were obtained from peripheral blood. The TCR sequence derives from a man between 50 and 59 years old with active or convalescent COVID-19. CDR3 DNA: TGTGCCAGCAGTTTTGAAATCGGGGTGGGCGGGGGGAAAGAGACCCAGTACTTC. This gives the protein CASSFEIGVGGGKETQYF.